One TCR beta chain is described in this entry. Its target is not known. This record comes from a study of cytomegalovirus exposure and HLA in healthy donors. General observations from the study: Later, an analysis found that TCR clusters from the first cohort tended to co-occur in the 95 to 150 validation repertoires. Listed as cytomegalovirus-associated were 164 TCR beta chains. Many donors shared some public TCRs, even though most TCR sequences were rare.

Germline CDR1 and CDR2: SGHRS and YFSETQ. The CDR3 is made up of 13 amino acids. The V end lost 0 bases, the J end lost 3 bases, and 4 bases lay between the germline ends. Separation from the approximately 690-subject first cohort characterized the 120-subject validation cohort, to which the donors belonged. The assay was immunoSEQ multiplex PCR, and TCRdb's table has in-frame clones only and misses some. The sample lists 100,000 to 150,000 clones, roughly nine tenths occurring once. This chain links TRBV5-1 with TRBJ2-1; no definite D call. Sequenced sample: PBMCs. The TCR sequence derives from a young man in good health and CMV-seropositive. The CDR3 nucleotides read TGCGCCAGCAGCTTGGACGGCTACAATGAGCAGTTCTTC. It yields the protein CASSLDGYNEQFF. The full variable domain, its missing parts supplied by reference TRBV5-1 and TRBJ2-1, is KAGVTQTPRYLIKTRGQQVTLSCSPISGHRSVSWYQQTPGQGLQFLFEYFSETQRNKGNFPGRFSGRQFSNSRSEMNVSTLELGDSALYLCASSLDGYNEQFFGPGTRLTVL.